What follows is one TCR beta chain and its context. The sample comes from a study of blood T cell repertoires in COVID-19. Looking at the study overall: Sources were T cells, B-cell-depleted T cells, or PBMCs; the material itself was cDNA or gDNA.

The length of the CDR3 is 15 residues. Trimming removed 2 bases from V and 0 bases from J; junction bases left unmatched: 4. Germline CDR1 is SGHKS and CDR2 is YYEKEE (reference sequence). Seattle's enrolled individuals joined amid active infection and were then monitored longitudinally. Clones were sequenced by immunoSEQ multiplex PCR, and TCRdb holds only the in-frame ones, with some missing. The sample includes 90,000 to 100,000 clones, around 85% of them seen just once. The sequence was collected from a woman aged 55-69 years with COVID-19, enrolled during active disease. The sequencing input was peripheral blood. This chain uses TRBV5-5 with TRBJ1-2; 7 nucleotides line up with TRBD1. The CDR3 spells CASSFTGQTNYGYTF. The CDR3 DNA reads as TGTGCCAGCAGCTTCACGGGACAGACTAACTATGGCTACACCTTC.